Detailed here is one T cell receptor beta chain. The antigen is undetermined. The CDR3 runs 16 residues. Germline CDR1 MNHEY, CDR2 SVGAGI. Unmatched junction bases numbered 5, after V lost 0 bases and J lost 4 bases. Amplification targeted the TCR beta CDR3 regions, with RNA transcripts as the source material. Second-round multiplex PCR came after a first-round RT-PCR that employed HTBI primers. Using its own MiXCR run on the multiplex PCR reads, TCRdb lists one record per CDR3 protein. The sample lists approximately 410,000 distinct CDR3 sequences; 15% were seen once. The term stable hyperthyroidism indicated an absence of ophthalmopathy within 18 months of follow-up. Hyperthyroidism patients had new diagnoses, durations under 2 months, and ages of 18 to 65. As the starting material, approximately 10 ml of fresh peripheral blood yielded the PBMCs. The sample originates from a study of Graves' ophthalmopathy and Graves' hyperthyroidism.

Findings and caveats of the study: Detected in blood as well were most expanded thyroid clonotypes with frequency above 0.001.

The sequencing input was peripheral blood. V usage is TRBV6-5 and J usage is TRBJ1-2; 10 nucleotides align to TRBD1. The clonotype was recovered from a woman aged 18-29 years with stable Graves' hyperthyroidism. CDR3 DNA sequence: TGTGCCAGCAGTTACTCCCGGACAGGGGGAAGCTATGGCTACACCTTC. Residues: CASSYSRTGGSYGYTF.